The T cell receptor beta chain described here comes from a study of Graves' ophthalmopathy and Graves' hyperthyroidism (dated 2018 in TCRdb). Looking at the study overall: Peripheral blood was collected at initial diagnosis, before any treatment. The study used signatures of the TCR beta repertoire to tell Graves' ophthalmopathy apart from Graves' hyperthyroidism and to predict which patients would progress to ophthalmopathy. In total, under 150 blood samples were TCR-sequenced: 40 to 45 ophthalmopathy, 75 hyperthyroidism and about 17 hyperthyroidism-to-ophthalmopathy patients. To explore V-J signatures that separate ophthalmopathy from hyperthyroidism, a discovery set of 95 to 100 patients was enrolled, consisting of roughly 45 with ophthalmopathy and fewer than 60 with stable hyperthyroidism. For independent validation, a separate cohort was made up of about 18 hyperthyroidism patients plus 17 patients who later progressed from hyperthyroidism to ophthalmopathy. In five or six hyperthyroidism patients, the T-cell repertoire of thyroid tissue was compared with the T-cell repertoire of blood. Following sample collection, hyperthyroidism patients were given methimazole at a starting dose of 30 mg daily, and ophthalmopathy patients were given high-dose intravenous methylprednisolone. For training and testing, the approximately 97 patients in the discovery cohort were randomly divided in a 7:3 ratio.

TCR beta CDR3 regions were amplified from RNA transcripts for repertoire sequencing. The first round was an RT-PCR using HTBI primers with the Qiagen OneStep RT-PCR kit, and this first round was followed by a second-round multiplex PCR, then size selection and purification. The libraries underwent paired-end sequencing with 100 bp reads on an Illumina HiSeq2000. Per the source publication's procedure: SOAPnuke was used to process the reads, removing any read that contained adapters or uncalled bases, had a mean Phred below 15, or lacked an exact match to the constant primer or identifier. High-quality paired reads were merged with COPE v1.2.5. Each unique nucleotide sequence was treated as a clonotype, and MiTCR v1.1 was used to align the clonotypes to the IMGT TRB V, D and J references. The analysis was limited to V-J combinations with a frequency above 0.0001, which together covered 98% to 99.2% of repertoires. For each V-J combination, a TCR clonal expansion and chaos score was defined as F50 clonal expansion divided by the chaos observed in the TCRdist matrix. Welch's t-statistics and random forest were used to reduce the features to 10 to 15 V-J combinations, which were then used as input to a naive Bayes classifier. Thyroid-blood repertoire similarity was quantified with the Morisita-Horn index. TCRdb redid the processing of the public reads, applying fastp at Q25 and MiXCR, and retained in-frame beta chains. Rows are combined by CDR3 protein, so each entry shows the most common genes and DNA. TCRdb assigned the V and J calls; the authors' analysis was not used. Counted in this sample were hundreds of thousands of distinct CDR3 sequences; about a fifth of them appeared once. Jointly, the top ten make up more than 5.5% of the sample.

This clonotype was counted many times. Its antigen is still unknown. Base qualities are not provided; no much larger clone lies one nucleotide away. Points the paper makes about the study in general: Most of the expanded thyroid clonotypes with a frequency above 0.001 were also detected in blood, and it was suggested that the thyroid immune response may be reflected by blood repertoires. Sample size was not predetermined statistically, and investigators were not blinded to group allocation. The 13-signature model separated ophthalmopathy from stable hyperthyroidism with roughly 90% sensitivity and just under 84% specificity in cross-validation, and 80%/75% in the test set. In validation, the model predicted ophthalmopathy progression with nearly 71% sensitivity and roughly 72% specificity; approximately 12 predicted patients were CT-confirmed with GO in a median of about 7.1 months.

A patient counted as having stable hyperthyroidism if there was no progression to ophthalmopathy within 18 months of follow-up. Hyperthyroidism patients were newly diagnosed, with disease duration under 2 months, and aged 18 to 65 years. Patients with other autoimmune diseases, uncontrolled infections, pregnancy or lactation were excluded from the study. Clinical symptoms, serum thyroxine, TRAb, thyroid ultrasound and orbital computed tomography formed the basis of the diagnosis. Ficoll-Paque density gradient centrifugation was used to isolate PBMCs from 10 ml of fresh peripheral blood. Trizol reagent was used to extract the total RNA, and its quality was then checked on an Agilent 2100 Bioanalyzer. The TCR comes from a woman aged 18-29 years with stable Graves' hyperthyroidism. Some clones in this sample may be carry-over from other donors' samples. Donor details come from another sample of the same person, matched by shared clones. Input material: peripheral blood.

The CDR3 is CASQDGRQETQYF. DNA sequence: TGTGCCAGCCAGGACGGAAGGCAAGAGACCCAGTACTTC. This chain is built from TRBV28 and TRBJ2-5; the D gene lacks a confident call. CDR1 and CDR2, per the germline V gene, are MDHEN and SYDVKM. There are 13 amino acids in the CDR3, from cysteine to phenylalanine inclusive. Only CDR3 DNA remains: 39 bases, in frame from the first base. Trimming removed 8 bases from V and 2 bases from J, leaving 12 bases between the germline ends. The CDR3, completed at both ends by the reference TRBV28 and TRBJ2-5 genes, gives the full variable domain DVKVTQSSRYLVKRTGEKVFLECVQDMDHENMFWYRQDPGLGLRLIYFSYDVKMKEKGDIPEGYSVSREKKERFSLILESASTNQTSMYLCASQDGRQETQYFGPGTRLLVL.